This TCR beta chain was sequenced in a study of post-analysis software for immune sequencing data. CDR3 length: 14 amino acids. The germline gives CDR1 MNHEY, CDR2 SMNVEV (reference sequence). Trimming removed 2 bases from V and 5 bases from J; junction bases left unmatched: 5. Study-level results: A few TRBV segments occurring more often in patients than controls included TRBV5-6, TRBV5-1 and TRBV20-1.

Carried by the TCR beta cDNA libraries were unique molecular identifiers. MiXCR, applied by TCRdb to the PCR reads, yields one record per CDR3 protein. Of 820,000 or so distinct CDR3 sequences in the sample, about 53% are singletons; the top ten hold about 4.5%. In this sample, this clonotype turned up a few times. Its antigen is still unknown. Specimen: blood. This chain connects TRBV27 to TRBJ1-2, with 7 bases that match TRBD1. The sequence derives from a girl between 5 and 17 years old with multiple sclerosis. For the CDR3, the DNA is TGTGCCAGCAGTTTAAACAGGGGATTGTATGGCTACACCTTC. It codes for CASSLNRGLYGYTF.